Listed here are 30 T cell receptor beta chains from one sample, sequenced in a study of T cells in Graves' hyperthyroidism and ophthalmopathy. Regions amplified from RNA transcripts were the TCR beta CDR3 regions. The TCR CDR3 first-round RT-PCR relied on the HTBI primer set. TCRdb recomputed calls from the multiplex PCR reads with MiXCR, one row per CDR3 protein. The sample includes approximately 320,000 distinct CDR3 sequences, 15% to 20% of them seen just once. Sequencing used blood. The origin of the receptors is a young man with Graves' hyperthyroidism.

This clonotype occurred a few times. The J gene is TRBJ1-1, the V gene TRBV7-9, with 7 nucleotides matching TRBD1. With V trimmed by 5 bases and J by 9 bases, 9 bases remained unmatched. The CDR3 is 13 amino acids. CDR1 is SEHNR, CDR2 FQNEAQ, per germline (reference sequence). DNA for the CDR3: TGTGCCAGCAGCCTTACAGGGGACATACAAGCTTTCTTT. Its protein product is CASSLTGDIQAFF.

The CDR3 DNA reads TGTGCCAGCAGCCAGGGGTTTGAGGGAAACACCATATATTTT. This gives the protein CASSQGFEGNTIYF. The chain carries TRBV6-1 and TRBJ1-3; D might be TRBD1 (6 bases). The CDR3 totals 14 residues. Germline assignment: CDR1 MNHNS and CDR2 SASEGT. The V end lost 6 bases, the J end lost 4 bases, and 13 bases lay between the germline ends.

In its sample, this clonotype was seen many times. The CDR3 reads CASTSRGGAQPQHF. Written as DNA, the CDR3 is TGTGCCAGCACCTCTCGGGGGGGTGCCCAGCCCCAGCATTTT. This chain connects TRBV12-3 or TRBV12-4 to TRBJ1-5; tentatively, D is TRBD1 (5 bases). CDR3 size: 14 residues. Trimming took 7 bases from V and 7 from J, leaving 17 bases between them.

This clonotype was recorded at least ten times. The rearrangement joins TRBV11-2 to TRBJ2-1, with D perhaps assigned TRBD1 or TRBD2 (7 bases each). V lost 5 bases to trimming and J lost 7 bases, with 21 bases between them. The CDR3 contains 16 residues. Germline loops: CDR1 SGHAT, CDR2 FQNNGV. The CDR3, as DNA: TGTGCCAGCAGCGGGCGTACCCAGGGGGGGGAGAATGAGCAGTTCTTC. This encodes CASSGRTQGGENEQFF.

V and J are TRBV7-8 and TRBJ2-5, with a weak D call TRBD2 (5 bases). In germline, CDR1 is SGHVS, CDR2 FQNEAQ. V was clipped by 1 base and J by 6 bases, with 9 bases between them. The CDR3 sequence is 13 residues long. CDR3 sequence: CASSLELAQTQYF. For the CDR3, the DNA is TGTGCCAGCAGCTTAGAGCTAGCACAGACCCAGTACTTC.

This clonotype has a count of ten or more. The rearrangement links TRBV12-3 or TRBV12-4 to TRBJ1-1; 9 bases match TRBD1. The V and J ends lost 5 bases and 5 bases, in that order; junction bases with no gene match: 9. CDR3 length: 15 residues. CDR3 in DNA: TGTGCCAGCAGTCGCCAACAGGGGGCGCCGACTGAAGCTTTCTTT. It translates to CASSRQQGAPTEAFF.

The sample holds many counts of this clonotype. The V gene is TRBV2, the J gene TRBJ2-7, with D tentatively TRBD1 or TRBD2 (6 bases each). CDR1 SNHLY and CDR2 FYNNEI come from the germline V gene. V was trimmed by 5 bases and J by 5 bases, leaving 19 bases between them. CDR3 length equals 15 residues. The CDR3 protein is CASSPNSGGGNEQYF. The CDR3 nucleotides read TGTGCCAGCAGTCCCAATAGCGGAGGGGGAAACGAGCAGTACTTC.

The chain recombines TRBV27 with TRBJ2-1, with D perhaps assigned TRBD1 or TRBD2 (6 bases each). This CDR3 has 14 amino acids. The V gene lost 4 bases and the J gene lost 7 bases, with 14 bases spanning the gap. CDR1 and CDR2 (germline): MNHEY, SMNVEV (reference sequence). DNA of the CDR3: TGTGCCAGCAGTTATTGGGGGGCGCGGAATGAGCAGTTCTTC. It yields the protein CASSYWGARNEQFF.

This clonotype was observed a few times. The CDR3 DNA reads as TGTGCCAGCAGCTCAAAGACCGGGACTAGCGGAAGATTCTACGAGCAGTACTTC. Translation: CASSSKTGTSGRFYEQYF. V gene TRBV11-1 combines with J gene TRBJ2-7; TRBD2 aligns across 11 bases. The CDR3 consists of 18 residues. Germline-derived CDR1 and CDR2 are SGHAT and FQDESV (reference sequence). J was trimmed by 3 bases and V by 4 bases; bases with no gene match: 14. The full variable domain, completed using reference TRBV11-1 and TRBJ2-7, is EAEVAQSPRYKITEKSQAVAFWCDPISGHATLYWYRQILGQGPELLVQFQDESVVDDSQLPKDRFSAERLKGVDSTLKIQPAELGDSAMYLCASSSKTGTSGRFYEQYFGPGTRLTVT.

With respect to this clonotype: This sequence may be a read error, since a much larger clone differs from it by one base. The chain combines TRBV13 with TRBJ2-7; 7 nucleotides agree with TRBD2. The CDR3 runs to 15 residues. CDR1 is PRHDT and CDR2 is FYEKMQ in the germline V gene (reference sequence). CDR3 protein: CASSLRASGSHEQYF. The CDR3 DNA follows: TGTGCCAGCAGCCTTCGGGCTAGCGGCTCCCACGAGCAGTACTTC.

This clonotype was seen more than once but under ten times. The J gene is TRBJ2-1, the V gene TRBV24-1; 13 bases are shared with TRBD2. Germline CDR1 reads KGHDR; CDR2 reads SFDVKD. V dropped 3 bases and J dropped 7; count of bases not matched to a gene: 8. CDR3 size: 17 residues. The CDR3 spells CATSDPPRLAGGNEQFF. In DNA, the CDR3 is TGTGCCACCAGTGATCCGCCCCGACTAGCGGGAGGAAATGAGCAGTTCTTC.

In this sample, this clonotype turned up many times. This chain joins TRBV18 and TRBJ1-2, with 7 positions matching TRBD1. The CDR3 is 14 amino acids. CDR1 and CDR2 from the germline V gene are KGHSH and LQKENI. The J segment lost 7 bases and the V segment lost 6 bases, leaving 11 bases of the junction unmatched. The CDR3 sequence: CASSFTGTVGGYTF. In DNA form, the CDR3 reads TGTGCCAGCTCTTTCACCGGGACAGTAGGTGGCTACACCTTC.

This clonotype was picked up many times. This chain joins TRBV11-3 and TRBJ2-1; TRBD2 aligns across 10 bases. The CDR3 is 14 residues long. The germline CDR1 and CDR2 sequences are SGHNT and YENEEA. J was trimmed by 9 bases and V by 10 bases; bases with no gene match: 12. The CDR3: CAIQLTSGKGEQFF. The CDR3 DNA sequence: TGTGCCATCCAACTTACTAGCGGGAAGGGTGAGCAGTTCTTC. Variable domain in full (rest from reference TRBV11-3 and TRBJ2-1): EAGVVQSPRYKIIEKKQPVAFWCNPISGHNTLYWYLQNLGQGPELLIRYENEEAVDDSQLPKDRFSAERLKGVDSTLKIQPAELGDSAVYLCAIQLTSGKGEQFFGPGTRLTVL.

About this clonotype itself: The junction departs from the called germline gene at one end, perhaps through a read error. CDR3: CASSHSSSYERYF. The CDR3, as DNA: TGTGCCAGCAGCCACAGTAGCTCCTACGAGCGGTACTTC. The J gene is TRBJ2-7, the V gene TRBV3-1; D not certain. Germline assignment: CDR1 LGHDT and CDR2 YNNKEL (reference sequence). The CDR3 sequence is 13 residues long.

This clonotype was seen repeatedly, ten times or more. The rearrangement joins TRBV28 to TRBJ1-1; no definite D call. Germline V gene lookup returns CDR1 MDHEN and CDR2 SYDVKM. With 5 bases removed from V and 0 bases from J, the gap between germline ends came to 10 bases. The CDR3 totals 14 residues. In DNA, the CDR3 is TGTGCCAGCAGTACGTGGCAGATGAACACTGAAGCTTTCTTT. Translating gives CASSTWQMNTEAFF.

This chain links TRBV5-6 with TRBJ2-7; D possibly corresponds to TRBD2 (7 bases). Germline V gene data show CDR1 as SGHDT and CDR2 as YYEEEE. The ends were cut back, 1 base at V and 3 bases at J, with 20 bases in the middle. The CDR3 length is 17 residues. CDR3 in amino acids: CASSLIPHGQRDYEQYF. The CDR3 DNA reads TGTGCCAGCAGCTTGATCCCGCACGGACAGCGGGACTACGAGCAGTACTTC.

This clonotype was counted ten times or more. Mismatch with germline at one junction end may stem from a read error. The V gene is TRBV20-1, the J gene TRBJ2-7; the D call may be TRBD1 or TRBD2 (5 bases each). The CDR3 has 13 residues. Germline assignment: CDR1 DFQATT and CDR2 SNEGSKA (reference sequence). Written as DNA, the CDR3 is TGCAGTGCAAGAGACCCACTGGGGGACGAGCAGTACTTC. Translation gives CSARDPLGDEQYF.

This clonotype was seen a few times. This chain links TRBV10-1 with TRBJ2-3; 9 bases align to TRBD2. The germline V gene encodes CDR1 WNHNN and CDR2 SYGVQD (reference sequence). The ends lost 0 bases at V and 7 bases at J; junction bases unmatched: 5. This CDR3 is 15 amino acids long. DNA for the CDR3: TGCGCCAGCAGTGAGTCTAGCGGGAGATTTCATACGCAGTATTTT. The encoded protein is CASSESSGRFHTQYF.

This clonotype has ten or more counts. The CDR3 DNA sequence: TGTGCCAGCAGTTTAGATAAGGGGCGGGAGACTGAAGCTTTCTTT. This codes for CASSLDKGRETEAFF. This sequence joins TRBV12-3 or TRBV12-4 and TRBJ1-1; maybe TRBD1 (5 bases). Trimming left V 1 base short and J 5 bases short, with 14 bases between. The CDR3 runs to 15 residues.

The chain joins TRBV6-1 to TRBJ2-3, with 8 bases aligning to TRBD1. V trimming: 5 bases; J trimming: 1 base; junction bases outside the gene matches: 5. Germline loops: CDR1 MNHNS, CDR2 SASEGT. CDR3 size: 15 residues. CDR3 nucleotides: TGTGCCAGCAGTTCACCGGACAGGGGCACAGATACGCAGTATTTT. Translation gives CASSSPDRGTDTQYF.

This clonotype was counted between two and nine times. The V call is TRBV20-1, the J call TRBJ2-3, with a weak D call TRBD2 (6 bases). CDR3 length equals 16 residues. V dropped 5 bases and J dropped 5 bases, with 23 bases sitting between them. CDR1 is DFQATT and CDR2 is SNEGSKA in the germline V gene (reference sequence). CDR3 sequence (DNA): TGCAGTGCTCTCACTGCCGAGACTCGCGGGGTAGATACGCAGTATTTT. It codes for CSALTAETRGVDTQYF.

At least ten counts were recorded for this clonotype. This sequence joins TRBV2 and TRBJ1-1; tentatively, D is TRBD1 (5 bases). Trimming took 10 bases from V and 5 from J, leaving 14 bases between them. Germline CDR1 is SNHLY and CDR2 is FYNNEI. This CDR3 contains 12 residues. The CDR3 DNA is TGTGCCACCTCAGGGAGTAGGACTGAAGCTTTCTTT. This sequence encodes CATSGSRTEAFF.

In this sample, this clonotype turned up many times. V gene TRBV2 combines with J gene TRBJ2-2; the D gene is possibly TRBD2 (6 bases). V shed 7 bases and J shed 6 bases, with 15 bases lying between them. The CDR3 totals 14 residues. Germline CDR1 SNHLY, CDR2 FYNNEI. CDR3 loop: CASTRTGDPGELFF. CDR3 DNA: TGTGCCAGCACGAGAACGGGGGATCCCGGGGAGCTGTTTTTT.

The V gene is TRBV4-1, the J gene TRBJ2-2, with 12 bases matching TRBD2. Germline values: CDR1 MGHRA, CDR2 YSYEKL. The CDR3 contains 22 residues. J lost 7 bases, V lost 0 bases, and 21 bases had no gene match. The CDR3 loop is CASSQDGGRKSRLAGEGGELFF. CDR3 coding DNA: TGCGCCAGCAGCCAAGATGGGGGAAGGAAATCAAGACTAGCGGGAGAGGGCGGGGAGCTGTTTTTT.

This clonotype has just a few counts. The rearrangement joins TRBV6-4 to TRBJ1-5; 9 bases fit TRBD1. Germline CDR1 and CDR2: MRHNA and SNTAGT. V was clipped by 2 bases and J by 5 bases; unmatched bases: 10. The CDR3 has 17 residues. CDR3 sequence: CASSDVDRGMWDQPQHF. The CDR3 DNA reads TGTGCCAGCAGTGACGTGGACAGGGGTATGTGGGATCAGCCCCAGCATTTT.

This clonotype was detected ten times or more. CDR3: CASSLLMMGYEQYF. The CDR3 DNA follows: TGTGCCAGCAGTTTACTTATGATGGGCTACGAGCAGTACTTC. V usage is TRBV28 and J usage is TRBJ2-7; no reliable D call. The V gene lost 2 bases and the J gene lost 3 bases, with 11 bases spanning the gap. CDR1 and CDR2 (germline): MDHEN, SYDVKM. The CDR3 is made up of 14 amino acids.

This clonotype was recorded many times. The chain combines TRBV28 with TRBJ2-7, with D perhaps being TRBD1 or TRBD2 (5 bases each). Germline-derived CDR1 and CDR2 are MDHEN and SYDVKM. CDR3 length: 13 amino acids. V was cut by 10 bases and J by 5 bases, with 18 bases left in between. CDR3 bases: TGTGCCACCGTAAAACCTGGGACGGACGAGCAGTACTTC. Protein: CATVKPGTDEQYF.

The sample holds a few counts of this clonotype. The chain links TRBV19 to TRBJ1-5; 9 bases line up with TRBD1. This CDR3 is 17 amino acids long. From germline, CDR1 is LNHDA and CDR2 SQIVND (reference sequence). The V gene end was trimmed by 7 bases and the J gene end by 5 bases; junction bases not matched to a gene: 15. The CDR3 protein is CASIPRTGDLRYQPQHF. DNA of the CDR3: TGTGCCAGTATCCCCAGGACAGGGGATCTAAGGTATCAGCCCCAGCATTTT. Using reference TRBV19 and TRBJ1-5 for the parts outside the CDR3, the full variable domain is DGGITQSPKYLFRKEGQNVTLSCEQNLNHDAMYWYRQDPGQGLRLIYYSQIVNDFQKGDIAEGYSVSREKKESFPLTVTSAQKNPTAFYLCASIPRTGDLRYQPQHFGDGTRLSIL.

This clonotype has at least ten counts. This chain joins TRBV28 and TRBJ2-7; D is possibly TRBD1 (9 bases). V lost 5 bases, J lost 4 bases, and 30 bases lay in between. The CDR3 contains 19 residues. Germline assignment: CDR1 MDHEN and CDR2 SYDVKM. CDR3 sequence: CASSPAGQGSSGSKYEQYF. For the CDR3, the DNA is TGTGCCAGCAGTCCCGCGGGACAGGGATCCAGCGGGAGTAAGTACGAGCAGTACTTC.

This clonotype was seen ten or more times. This sequence joins TRBV27 and TRBJ2-1; 8 bases fit TRBD2. CDR3 length equals 14 residues. The germline gives CDR1 MNHEY, CDR2 SMNVEV (reference sequence). The V segment lost 7 bases and the J segment 8 bases; nucleotides outside the gene matches: 10. The CDR3 nucleotides are TGTGCCAGCAAAGAAGCGGGAGTCGTCGATGAGCAGTTCTTC. Its protein is CASKEAGVVDEQFF.